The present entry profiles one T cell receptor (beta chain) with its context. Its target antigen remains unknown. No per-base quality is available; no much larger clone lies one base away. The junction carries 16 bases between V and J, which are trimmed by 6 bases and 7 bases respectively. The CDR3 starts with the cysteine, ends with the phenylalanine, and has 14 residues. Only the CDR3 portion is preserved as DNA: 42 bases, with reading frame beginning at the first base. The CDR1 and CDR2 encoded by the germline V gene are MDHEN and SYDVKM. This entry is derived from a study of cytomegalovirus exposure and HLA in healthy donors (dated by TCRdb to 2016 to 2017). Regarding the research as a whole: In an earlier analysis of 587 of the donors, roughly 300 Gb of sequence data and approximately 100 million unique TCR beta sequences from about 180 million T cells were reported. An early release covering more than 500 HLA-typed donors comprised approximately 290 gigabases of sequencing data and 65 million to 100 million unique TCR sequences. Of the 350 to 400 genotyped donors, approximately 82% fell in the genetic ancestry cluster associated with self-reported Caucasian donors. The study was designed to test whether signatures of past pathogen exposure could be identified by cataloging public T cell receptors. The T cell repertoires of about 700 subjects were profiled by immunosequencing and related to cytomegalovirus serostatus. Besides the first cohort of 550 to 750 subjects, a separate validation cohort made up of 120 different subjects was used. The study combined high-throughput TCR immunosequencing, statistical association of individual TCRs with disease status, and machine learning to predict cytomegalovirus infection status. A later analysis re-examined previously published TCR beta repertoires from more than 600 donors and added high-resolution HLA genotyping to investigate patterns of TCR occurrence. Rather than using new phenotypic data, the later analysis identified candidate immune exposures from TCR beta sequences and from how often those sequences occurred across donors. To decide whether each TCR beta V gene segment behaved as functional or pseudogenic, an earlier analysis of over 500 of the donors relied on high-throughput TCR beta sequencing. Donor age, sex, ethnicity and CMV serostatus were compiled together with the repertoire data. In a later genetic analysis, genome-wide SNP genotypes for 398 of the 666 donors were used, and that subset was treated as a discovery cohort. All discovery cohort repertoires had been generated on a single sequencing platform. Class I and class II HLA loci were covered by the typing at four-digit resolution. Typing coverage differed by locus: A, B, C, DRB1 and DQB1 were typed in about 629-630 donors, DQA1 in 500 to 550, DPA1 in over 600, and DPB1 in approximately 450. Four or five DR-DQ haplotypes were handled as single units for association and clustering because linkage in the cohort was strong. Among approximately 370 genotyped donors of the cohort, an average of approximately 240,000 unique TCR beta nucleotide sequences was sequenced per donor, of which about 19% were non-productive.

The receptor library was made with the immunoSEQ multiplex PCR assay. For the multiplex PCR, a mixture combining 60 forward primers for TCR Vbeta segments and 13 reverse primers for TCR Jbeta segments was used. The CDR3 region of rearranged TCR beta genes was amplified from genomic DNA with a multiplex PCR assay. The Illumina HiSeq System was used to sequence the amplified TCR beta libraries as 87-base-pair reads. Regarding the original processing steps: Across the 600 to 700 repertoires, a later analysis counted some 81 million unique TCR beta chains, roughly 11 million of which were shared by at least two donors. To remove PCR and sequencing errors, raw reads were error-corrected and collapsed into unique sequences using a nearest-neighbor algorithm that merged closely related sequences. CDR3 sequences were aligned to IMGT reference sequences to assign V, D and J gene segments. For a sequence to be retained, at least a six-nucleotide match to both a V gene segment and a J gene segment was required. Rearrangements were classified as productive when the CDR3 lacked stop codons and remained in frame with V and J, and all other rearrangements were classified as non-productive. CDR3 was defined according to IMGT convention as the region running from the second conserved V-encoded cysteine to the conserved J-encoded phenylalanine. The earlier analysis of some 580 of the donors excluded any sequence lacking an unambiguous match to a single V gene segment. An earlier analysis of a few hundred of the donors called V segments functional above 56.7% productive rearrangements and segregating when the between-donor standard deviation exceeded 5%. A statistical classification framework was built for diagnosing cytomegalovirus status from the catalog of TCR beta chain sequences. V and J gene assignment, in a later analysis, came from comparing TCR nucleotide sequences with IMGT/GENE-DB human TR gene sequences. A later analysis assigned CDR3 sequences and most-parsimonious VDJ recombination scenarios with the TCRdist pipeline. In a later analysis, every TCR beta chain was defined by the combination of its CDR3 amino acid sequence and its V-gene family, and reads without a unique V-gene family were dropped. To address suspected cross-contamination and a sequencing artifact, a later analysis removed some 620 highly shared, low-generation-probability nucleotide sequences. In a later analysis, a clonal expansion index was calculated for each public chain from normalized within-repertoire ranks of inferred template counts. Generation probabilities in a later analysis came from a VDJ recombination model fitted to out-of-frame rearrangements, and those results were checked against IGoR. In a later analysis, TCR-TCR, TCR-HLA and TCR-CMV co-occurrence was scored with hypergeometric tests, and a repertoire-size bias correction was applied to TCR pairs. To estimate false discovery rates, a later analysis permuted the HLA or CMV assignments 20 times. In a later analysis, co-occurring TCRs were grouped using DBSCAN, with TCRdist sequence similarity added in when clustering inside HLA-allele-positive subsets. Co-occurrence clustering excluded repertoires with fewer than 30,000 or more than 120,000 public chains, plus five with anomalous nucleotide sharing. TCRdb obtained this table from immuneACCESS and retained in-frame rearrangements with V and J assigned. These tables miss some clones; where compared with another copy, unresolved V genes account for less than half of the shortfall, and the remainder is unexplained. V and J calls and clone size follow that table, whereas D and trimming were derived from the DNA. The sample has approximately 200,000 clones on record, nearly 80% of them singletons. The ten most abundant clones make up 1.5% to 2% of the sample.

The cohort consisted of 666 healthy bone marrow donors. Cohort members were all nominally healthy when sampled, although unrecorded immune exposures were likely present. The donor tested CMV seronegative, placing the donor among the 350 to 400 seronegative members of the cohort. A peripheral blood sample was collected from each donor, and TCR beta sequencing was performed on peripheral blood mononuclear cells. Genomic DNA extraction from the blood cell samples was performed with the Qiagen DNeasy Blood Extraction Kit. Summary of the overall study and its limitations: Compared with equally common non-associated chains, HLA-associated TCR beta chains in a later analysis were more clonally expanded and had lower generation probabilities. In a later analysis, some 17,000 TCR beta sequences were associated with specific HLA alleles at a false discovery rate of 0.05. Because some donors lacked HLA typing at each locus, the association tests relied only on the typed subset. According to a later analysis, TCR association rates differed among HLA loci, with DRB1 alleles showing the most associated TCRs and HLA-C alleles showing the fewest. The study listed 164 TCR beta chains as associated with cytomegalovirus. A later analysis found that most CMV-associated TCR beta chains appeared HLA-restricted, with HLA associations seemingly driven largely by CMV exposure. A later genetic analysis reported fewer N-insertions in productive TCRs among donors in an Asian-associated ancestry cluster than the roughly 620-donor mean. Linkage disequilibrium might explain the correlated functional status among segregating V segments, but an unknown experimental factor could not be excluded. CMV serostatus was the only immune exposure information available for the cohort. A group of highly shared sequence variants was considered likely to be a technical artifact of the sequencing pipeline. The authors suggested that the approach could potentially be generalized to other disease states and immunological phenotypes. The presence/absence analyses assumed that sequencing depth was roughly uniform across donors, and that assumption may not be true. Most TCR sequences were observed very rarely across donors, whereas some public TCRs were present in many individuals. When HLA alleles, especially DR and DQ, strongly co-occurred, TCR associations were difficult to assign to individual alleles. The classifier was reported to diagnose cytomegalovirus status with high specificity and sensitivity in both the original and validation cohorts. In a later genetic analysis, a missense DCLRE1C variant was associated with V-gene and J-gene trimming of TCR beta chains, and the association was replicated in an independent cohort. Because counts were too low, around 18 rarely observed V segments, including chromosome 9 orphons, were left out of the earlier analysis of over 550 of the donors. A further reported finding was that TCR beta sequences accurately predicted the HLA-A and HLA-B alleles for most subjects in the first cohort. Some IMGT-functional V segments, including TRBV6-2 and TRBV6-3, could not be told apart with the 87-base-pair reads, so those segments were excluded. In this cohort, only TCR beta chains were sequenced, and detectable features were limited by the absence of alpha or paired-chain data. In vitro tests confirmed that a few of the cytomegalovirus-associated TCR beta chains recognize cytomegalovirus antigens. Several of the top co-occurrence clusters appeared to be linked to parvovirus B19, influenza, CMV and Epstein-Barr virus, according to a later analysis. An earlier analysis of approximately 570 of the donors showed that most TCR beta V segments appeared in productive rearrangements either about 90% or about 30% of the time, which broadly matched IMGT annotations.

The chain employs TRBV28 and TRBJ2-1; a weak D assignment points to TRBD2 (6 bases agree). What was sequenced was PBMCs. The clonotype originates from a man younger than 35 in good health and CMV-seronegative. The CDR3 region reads CASSQSRLGNEQFF. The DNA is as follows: TGTGCCAGCAGCCAAAGCAGACTAGGGAATGAGCAGTTCTTC. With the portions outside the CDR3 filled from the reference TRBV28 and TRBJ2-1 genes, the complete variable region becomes DVKVTQSSRYLVKRTGEKVFLECVQDMDHENMFWYRQDPGLGLRLIYFSYDVKMKEKGDIPEGYSVSREKKERFSLILESASTNQTSMYLCASSQSRLGNEQFFGPGTRLTVL.